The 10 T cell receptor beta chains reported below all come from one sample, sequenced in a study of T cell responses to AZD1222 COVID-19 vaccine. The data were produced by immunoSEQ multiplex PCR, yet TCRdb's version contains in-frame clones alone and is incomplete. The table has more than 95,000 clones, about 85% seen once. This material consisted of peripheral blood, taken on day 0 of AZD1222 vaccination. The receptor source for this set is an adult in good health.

The CDR3 region is CASSFRVNSPLHF. CDR3 sequence (DNA): TGTGCCAGCAGCTTCAGGGTAAATTCACCCCTCCACTTT. The genes are TRBV7-2 and TRBJ1-6; perhaps TRBD1 as D (5 bases). Looked up from germline, CDR1 is SGHTA and CDR2 is FQGNSA. Trimming took off 3 bases at V and 7 bases at J, with 7 bases between the two ends. This CDR3 spans 13 amino acids.

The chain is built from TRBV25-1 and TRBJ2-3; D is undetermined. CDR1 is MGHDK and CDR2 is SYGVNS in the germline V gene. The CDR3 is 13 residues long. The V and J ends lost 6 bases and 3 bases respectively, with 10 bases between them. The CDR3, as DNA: TGTGCCAGCAGGAAGGGTGGAACAGATACGCAGTATTTT. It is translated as CASRKGGTDTQYF.

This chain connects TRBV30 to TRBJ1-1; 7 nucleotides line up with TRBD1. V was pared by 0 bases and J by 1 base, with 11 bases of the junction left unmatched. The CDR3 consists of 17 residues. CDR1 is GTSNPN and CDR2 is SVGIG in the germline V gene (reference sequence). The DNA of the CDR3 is TGTGCCTGGAGTGTAGGATGGAGGGGGCTGGGGAACACTGAAGCTTTCTTT. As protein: CAWSVGWRGLGNTEAFF.

Here the CDR3 DNA reads TGTGCCACTTCAAAGGGGGCAGGGAACTATGGCTACACCTTC. Protein sequence: CATSKGAGNYGYTF. The chain has TRBV24-1 and TRBJ1-2; 7 bases are a match to TRBD1. Per the germline V gene, CDR1 is KGHDR and CDR2 is SFDVKD. CDR3 size: 14 residues. Unmatched junction bases numbered 9, after V lost 10 bases and J lost 2 bases.

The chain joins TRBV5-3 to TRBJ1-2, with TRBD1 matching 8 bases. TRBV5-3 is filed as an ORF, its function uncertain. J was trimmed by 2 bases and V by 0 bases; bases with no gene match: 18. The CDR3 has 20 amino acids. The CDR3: CARSLDVTGDVKGWNYGYTF. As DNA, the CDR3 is TGTGCCAGAAGCTTGGACGTGACAGGGGACGTAAAAGGGTGGAACTATGGCTACACCTTC.

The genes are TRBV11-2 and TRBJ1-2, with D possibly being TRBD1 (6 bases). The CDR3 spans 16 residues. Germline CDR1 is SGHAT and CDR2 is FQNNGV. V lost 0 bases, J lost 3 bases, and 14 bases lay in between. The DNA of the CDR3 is TGTGCCAGCAGCTTAGATCACGGGGGCTGGGACTATGGCTACACCTTC. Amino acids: CASSLDHGGWDYGYTF.

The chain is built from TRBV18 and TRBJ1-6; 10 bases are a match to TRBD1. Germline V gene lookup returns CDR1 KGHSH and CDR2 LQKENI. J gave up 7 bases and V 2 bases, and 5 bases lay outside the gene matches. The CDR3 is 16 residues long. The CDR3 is CASSPRTGGGNSPLHF. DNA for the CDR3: TGTGCCAGCTCACCAAGGACAGGGGGTGGGAATTCACCCCTCCACTTT.

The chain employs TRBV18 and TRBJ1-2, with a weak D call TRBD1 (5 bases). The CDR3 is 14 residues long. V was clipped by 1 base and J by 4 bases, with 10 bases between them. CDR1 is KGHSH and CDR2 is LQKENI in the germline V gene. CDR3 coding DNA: TGTGCCAGCTCACCACAGACAGCCTCCTATGGCTACACCTTC. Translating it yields CASSPQTASYGYTF.

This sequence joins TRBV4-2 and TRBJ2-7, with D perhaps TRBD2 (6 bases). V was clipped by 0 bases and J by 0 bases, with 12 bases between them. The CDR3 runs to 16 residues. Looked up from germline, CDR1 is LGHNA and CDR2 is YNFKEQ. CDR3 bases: TGTGCCAGCAGCCAAGAACAGGCGGGGCTCTCCTACGAGCAGTACTTC. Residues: CASSQEQAGLSYEQYF.

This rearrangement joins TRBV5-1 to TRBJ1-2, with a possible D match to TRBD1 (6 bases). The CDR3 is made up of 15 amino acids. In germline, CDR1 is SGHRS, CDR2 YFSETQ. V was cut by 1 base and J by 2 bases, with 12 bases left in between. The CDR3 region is CASSLSLGANYGYTF. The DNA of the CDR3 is TGCGCCAGCAGCTTGAGTCTGGGGGCAAACTATGGCTACACCTTC.